The 10 T cell receptor beta chains below were found in one sample sequenced in a study of T-cell reconstitution after alpha-beta-depleted transplantation in children. Researchers prepared the TCRbeta library using unique molecular identifiers, the study reports. TCRdb reanalysed the PCR reads using MiXCR and keeps one entry per CDR3 protein. The table lists over 550,000 distinct CDR3 sequences, roughly a tenth of them singletons, with about 4.3% in the top ten. The starting material was PBMCs from the stem cell graft donor, obtained from the stem cell graft. These receptors were taken from a human donor who donated a stem cell graft to a child with acute myeloid leukemia.

The chain joins TRBV20-1 to TRBJ1-1; 8 bases map to TRBD1. Looked up from germline, CDR1 is DFQATT and CDR2 is SNEGSKA (reference sequence). The CDR3 is made up of 13 amino acids. J was trimmed by 9 bases and V by 3 bases; bases with no gene match: 9. CDR3: CSASWPTGGKAFF. CDR3 DNA: TGCAGTGCTAGCTGGCCCACAGGGGGGAAAGCTTTCTTT.

This chain joins TRBV7-2 and TRBJ2-5; TRBD1 is a possible D gene (9 bases). Trimming stripped 5 bases from V and 8 bases from J, with 21 bases between. The CDR3 consists of 15 residues. CDR1 and CDR2 from the germline V gene are SGHTA and FQGNSA. CDR3 nucleotide sequence: TGTGCCAGCAGCCCTCCGGGACAGGGACTAGATACCCAGTACTTC. As protein: CASSPPGQGLDTQYF.

This clonotype was seen at least ten times. The chain recombines TRBV5-1 with TRBJ2-2, with D perhaps TRBD2 (6 bases). This CDR3 has 14 amino acids. V was pared by 0 bases and J by 6 bases, with 9 bases between. The germline V gene has CDR1 SGHRS and CDR2 YFSETQ. CDR3 residues: CASSLVPGAGELFF. CDR3 coding DNA: TGCGCCAGCAGCTTGGTCCCGGGGGCCGGGGAGCTGTTTTTT.

V and J are TRBV19 and TRBJ1-3; D is undetermined. The CDR3 is 16 residues long. Germline V gene lookup returns CDR1 LNHDA and CDR2 SQIVND (reference sequence). Trimming removed 6 bases from V and 0 bases from J, with 15 bases in between. DNA for the CDR3: TGTGCCAGTAGCGATGTCAGGACTATCTCTGGAAACACCATATATTTT. Protein product: CASSDVRTISGNTIYF.

The rearrangement joins TRBV7-3 to TRBJ2-5; a possible D gene is TRBD2 (7 bases). The ends were cut back, 5 bases at V and 0 bases at J, with 19 bases in the middle. Looked up from germline, CDR1 is SGHTA and CDR2 is FQGTGA. CDR3 length: 17 residues. CDR3 bases: TGTGCCAGCAGCGCGCGGGGGAGGGGGGCCAACCAAGAGACCCAGTACTTC. Translation: CASSARGRGANQETQYF. Full variable domain (rest looked up from reference TRBV7-3 and TRBJ2-5): GAGVSQTPSNKVTEKGKYVELRCDPISGHTALYWYRQSLGQGPEFLIYFQGTGAADDSGLPNDRFFAVRPEGSVSTLKIQRTERGDSAVYLCASSARGRGANQETQYFGPGTRLLVL.

This clonotype was detected many times. This sequence joins TRBV11-1 and TRBJ1-6; D remains ambiguous. The ends were cut back, 0 bases at V and 7 bases at J, with 7 bases in the middle. CDR1 and CDR2 from the germline V gene are SGHAT and FQDESV (reference sequence). The CDR3 is 14 residues long. The DNA of the CDR3 is TGTGCCAGCAGCTTAGCAGGGTCCAATTCACCCCTCCACTTT. Protein: CASSLAGSNSPLHF.

This clonotype was detected many times. The chain carries TRBV4-3 and TRBJ2-3; D may be TRBD1 (6 bases). The germline gives CDR1 LGHNA, CDR2 YSLEER. The V end lost 0 bases, the J end lost 2 bases, and 12 bases lay between the germline ends. The CDR3 totals 16 residues. This CDR3 is CASSQEGARVTDTQYF. CDR3 DNA: TGCGCCAGCAGCCAAGAGGGGGCGCGGGTCACAGATACGCAGTATTTT.

This clonotype was detected a few times. The chain recombines TRBV7-6 with TRBJ2-7; 7 bases are a match to TRBD2. J gave up 2 bases and V 1 base, and 5 bases lay outside the gene matches. The CDR3 has 15 amino acids. Germline lookup yields CDR1 SGHVS and CDR2 FNYEAQ. CDR3: CASSLEVGRAYEQYF. The CDR3 DNA reads as TGTGCCAGCAGCTTAGAGGTGGGGAGGGCCTACGAGCAGTACTTC.

The rearrangement uses TRBV28 and TRBJ2-5, with D tentatively TRBD1 (6 bases). Germline V gene lookup returns CDR1 MDHEN and CDR2 SYDVKM. The CDR3 length is 14 residues. The V gene lost 3 bases and the J gene lost 1 base, with 9 bases spanning the gap. The CDR3 nucleotides read TGTGCCAGCAGTTTCCGGACAGCCCAAGAGACCCAGTACTTC. This gives the protein CASSFRTAQETQYF.

This clonotype was recorded at least ten times. V gene TRBV5-1 combines with J gene TRBJ2-3; D possibly matches TRBD1 or TRBD2 (6 bases each). CDR1 and CDR2 (germline): SGHRS, YFSETQ. The ends were cut back, 5 bases at V and 6 bases at J, with 13 bases in the middle. The CDR3 extends over 13 amino acids. CDR3 sequence: CASRDRLEDTQYF. Written as DNA, the CDR3 is TGCGCCAGCAGGGACAGACTAGAGGATACGCAGTATTTT.